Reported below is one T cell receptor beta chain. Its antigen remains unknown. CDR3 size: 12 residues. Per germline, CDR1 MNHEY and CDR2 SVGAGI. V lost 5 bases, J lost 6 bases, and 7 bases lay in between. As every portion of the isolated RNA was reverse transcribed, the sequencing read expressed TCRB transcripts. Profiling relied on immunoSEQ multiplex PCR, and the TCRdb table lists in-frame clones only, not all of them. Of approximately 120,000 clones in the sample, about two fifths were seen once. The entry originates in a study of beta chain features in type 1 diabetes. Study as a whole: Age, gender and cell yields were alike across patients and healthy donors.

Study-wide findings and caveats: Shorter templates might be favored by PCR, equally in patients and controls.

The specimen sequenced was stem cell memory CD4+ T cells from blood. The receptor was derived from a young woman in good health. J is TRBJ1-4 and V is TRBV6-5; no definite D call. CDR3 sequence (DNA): TGTGCCAGCAGTCGCCCGGATGAAAAACTGTTTTTT. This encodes CASSRPDEKLFF.